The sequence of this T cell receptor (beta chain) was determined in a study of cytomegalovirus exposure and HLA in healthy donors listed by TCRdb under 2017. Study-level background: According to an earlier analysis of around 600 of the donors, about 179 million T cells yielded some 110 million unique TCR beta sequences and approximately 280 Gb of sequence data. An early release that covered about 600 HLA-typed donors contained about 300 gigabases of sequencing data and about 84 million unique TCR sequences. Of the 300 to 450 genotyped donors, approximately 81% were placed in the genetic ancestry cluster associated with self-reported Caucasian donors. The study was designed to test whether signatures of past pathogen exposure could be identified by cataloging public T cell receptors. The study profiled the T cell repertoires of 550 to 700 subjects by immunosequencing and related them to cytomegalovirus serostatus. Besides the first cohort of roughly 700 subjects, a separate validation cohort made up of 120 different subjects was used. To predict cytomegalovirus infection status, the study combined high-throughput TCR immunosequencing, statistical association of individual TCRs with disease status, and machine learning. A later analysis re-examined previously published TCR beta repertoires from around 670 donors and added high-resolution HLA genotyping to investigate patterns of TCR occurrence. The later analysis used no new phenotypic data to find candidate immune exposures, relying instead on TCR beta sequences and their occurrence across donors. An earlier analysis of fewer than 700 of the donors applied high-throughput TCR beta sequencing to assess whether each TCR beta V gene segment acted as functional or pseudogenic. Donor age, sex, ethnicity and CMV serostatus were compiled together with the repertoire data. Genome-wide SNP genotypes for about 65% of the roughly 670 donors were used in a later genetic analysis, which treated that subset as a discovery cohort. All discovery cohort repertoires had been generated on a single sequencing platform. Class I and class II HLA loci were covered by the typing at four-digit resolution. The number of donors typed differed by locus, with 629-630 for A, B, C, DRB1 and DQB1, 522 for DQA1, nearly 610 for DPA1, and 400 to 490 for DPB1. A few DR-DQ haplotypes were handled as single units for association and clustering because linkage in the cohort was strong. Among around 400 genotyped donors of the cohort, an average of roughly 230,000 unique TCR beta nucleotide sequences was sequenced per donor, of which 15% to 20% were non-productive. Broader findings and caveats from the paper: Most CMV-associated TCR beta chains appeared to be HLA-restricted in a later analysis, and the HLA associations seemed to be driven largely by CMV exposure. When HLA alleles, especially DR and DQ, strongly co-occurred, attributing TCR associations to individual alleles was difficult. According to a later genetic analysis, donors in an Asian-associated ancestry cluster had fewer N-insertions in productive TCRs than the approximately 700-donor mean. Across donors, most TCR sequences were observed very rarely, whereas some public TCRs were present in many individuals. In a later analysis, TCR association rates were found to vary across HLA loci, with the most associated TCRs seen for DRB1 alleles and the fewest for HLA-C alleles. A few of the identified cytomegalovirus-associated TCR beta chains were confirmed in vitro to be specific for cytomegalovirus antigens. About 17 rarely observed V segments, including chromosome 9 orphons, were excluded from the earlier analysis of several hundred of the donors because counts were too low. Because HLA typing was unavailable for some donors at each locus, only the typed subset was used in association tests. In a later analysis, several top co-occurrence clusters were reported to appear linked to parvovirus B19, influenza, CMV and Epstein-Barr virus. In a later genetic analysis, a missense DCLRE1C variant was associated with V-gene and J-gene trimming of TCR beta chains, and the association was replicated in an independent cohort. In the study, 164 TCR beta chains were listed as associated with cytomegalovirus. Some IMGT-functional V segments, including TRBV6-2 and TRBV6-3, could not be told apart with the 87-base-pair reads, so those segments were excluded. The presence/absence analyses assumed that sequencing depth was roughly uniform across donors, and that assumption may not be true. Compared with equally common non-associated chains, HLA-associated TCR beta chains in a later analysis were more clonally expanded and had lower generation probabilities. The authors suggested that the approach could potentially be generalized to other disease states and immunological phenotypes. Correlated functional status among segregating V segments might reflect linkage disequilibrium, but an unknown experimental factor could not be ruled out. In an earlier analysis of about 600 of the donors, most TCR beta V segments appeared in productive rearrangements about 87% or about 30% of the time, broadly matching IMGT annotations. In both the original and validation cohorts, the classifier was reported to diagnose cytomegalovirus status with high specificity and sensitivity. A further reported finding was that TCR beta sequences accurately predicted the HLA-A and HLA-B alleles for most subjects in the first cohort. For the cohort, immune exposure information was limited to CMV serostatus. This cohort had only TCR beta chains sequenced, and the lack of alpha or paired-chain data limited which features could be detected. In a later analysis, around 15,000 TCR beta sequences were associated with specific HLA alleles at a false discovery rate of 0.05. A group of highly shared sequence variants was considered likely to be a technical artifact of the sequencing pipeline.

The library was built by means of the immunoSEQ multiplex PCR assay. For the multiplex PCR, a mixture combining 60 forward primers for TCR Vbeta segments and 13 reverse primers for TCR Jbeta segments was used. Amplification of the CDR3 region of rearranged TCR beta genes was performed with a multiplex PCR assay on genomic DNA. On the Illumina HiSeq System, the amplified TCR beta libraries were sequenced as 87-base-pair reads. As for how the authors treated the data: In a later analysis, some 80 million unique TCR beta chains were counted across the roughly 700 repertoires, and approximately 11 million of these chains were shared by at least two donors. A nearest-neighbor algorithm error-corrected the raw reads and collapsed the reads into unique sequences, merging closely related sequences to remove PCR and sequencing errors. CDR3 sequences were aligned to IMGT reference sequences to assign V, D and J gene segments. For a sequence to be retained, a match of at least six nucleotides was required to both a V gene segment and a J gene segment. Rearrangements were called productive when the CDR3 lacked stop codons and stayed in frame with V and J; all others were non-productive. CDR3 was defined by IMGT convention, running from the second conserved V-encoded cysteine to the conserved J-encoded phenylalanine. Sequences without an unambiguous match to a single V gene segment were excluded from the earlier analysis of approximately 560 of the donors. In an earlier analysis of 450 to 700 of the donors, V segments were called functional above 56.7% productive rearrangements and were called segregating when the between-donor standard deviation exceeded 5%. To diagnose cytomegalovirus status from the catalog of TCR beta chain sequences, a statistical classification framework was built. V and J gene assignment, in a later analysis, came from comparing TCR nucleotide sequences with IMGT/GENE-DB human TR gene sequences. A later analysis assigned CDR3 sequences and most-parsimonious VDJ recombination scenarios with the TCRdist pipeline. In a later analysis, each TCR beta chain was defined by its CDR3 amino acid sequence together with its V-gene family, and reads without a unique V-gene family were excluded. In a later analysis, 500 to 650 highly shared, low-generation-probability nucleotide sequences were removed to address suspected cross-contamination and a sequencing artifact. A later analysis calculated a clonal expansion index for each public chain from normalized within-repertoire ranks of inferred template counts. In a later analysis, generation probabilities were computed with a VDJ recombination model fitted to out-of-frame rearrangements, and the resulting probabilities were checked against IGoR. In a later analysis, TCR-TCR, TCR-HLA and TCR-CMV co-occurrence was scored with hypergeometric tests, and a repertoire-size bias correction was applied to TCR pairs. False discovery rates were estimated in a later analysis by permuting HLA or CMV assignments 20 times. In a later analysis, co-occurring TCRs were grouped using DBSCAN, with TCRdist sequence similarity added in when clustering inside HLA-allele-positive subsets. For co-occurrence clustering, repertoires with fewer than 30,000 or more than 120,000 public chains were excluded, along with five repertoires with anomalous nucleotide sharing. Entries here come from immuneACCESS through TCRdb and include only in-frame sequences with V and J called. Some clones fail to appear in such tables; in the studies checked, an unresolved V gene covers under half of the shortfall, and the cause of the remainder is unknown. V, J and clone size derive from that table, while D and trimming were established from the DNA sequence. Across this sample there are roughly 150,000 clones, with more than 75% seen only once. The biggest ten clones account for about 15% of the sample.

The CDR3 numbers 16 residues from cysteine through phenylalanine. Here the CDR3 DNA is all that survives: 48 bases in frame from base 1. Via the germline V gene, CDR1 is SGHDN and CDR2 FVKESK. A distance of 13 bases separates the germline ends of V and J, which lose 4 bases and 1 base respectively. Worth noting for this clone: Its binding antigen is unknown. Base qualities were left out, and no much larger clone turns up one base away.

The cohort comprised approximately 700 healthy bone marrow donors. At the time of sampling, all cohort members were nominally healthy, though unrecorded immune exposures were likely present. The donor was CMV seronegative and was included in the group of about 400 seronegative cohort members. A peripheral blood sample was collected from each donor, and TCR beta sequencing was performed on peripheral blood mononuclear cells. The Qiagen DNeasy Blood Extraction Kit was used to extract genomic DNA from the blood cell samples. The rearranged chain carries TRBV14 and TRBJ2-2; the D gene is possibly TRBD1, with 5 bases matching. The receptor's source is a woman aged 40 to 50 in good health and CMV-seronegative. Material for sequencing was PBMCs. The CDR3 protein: CASSLNWQGNTGELFF. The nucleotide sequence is TGTGCCAGCAGCCTTAACTGGCAGGGGAACACCGGGGAGCTGTTTTTT.